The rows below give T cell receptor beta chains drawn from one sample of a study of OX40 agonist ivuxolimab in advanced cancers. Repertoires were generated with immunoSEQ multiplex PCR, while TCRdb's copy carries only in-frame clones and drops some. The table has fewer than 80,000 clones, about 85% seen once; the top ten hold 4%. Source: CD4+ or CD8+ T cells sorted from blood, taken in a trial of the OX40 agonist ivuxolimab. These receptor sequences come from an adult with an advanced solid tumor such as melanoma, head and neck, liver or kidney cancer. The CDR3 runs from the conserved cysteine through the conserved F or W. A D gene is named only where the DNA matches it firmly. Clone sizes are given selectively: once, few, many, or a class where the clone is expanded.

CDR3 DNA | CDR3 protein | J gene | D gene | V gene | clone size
TGTGCCACCAGCAGAGGCCATCTGGACTCCTACGAGCAGTACTTC | CATSRGHLDSYEQYF | TRBJ2-7 | NA | TRBV15 | NA
TGTGCCAGCAGCCAGACAGACTCTGGAAACACCATATATTTT | CASSQTDSGNTIYF | TRBJ1-3 | NA | TRBV7-8 | NA
TGTGCCAGCAACAAATACTTAGGGGAGGAGCATTTT | CASNKYLGEEHF | TRBJ1-5 | NA | TRBV6-5 | NA
TGTGCCAGCAAACCCGACAGGGTGGGAAATCAGCCCCAGCATTTT | CASKPDRVGNQPQHF | TRBJ1-5 | TRBD1 | TRBV2 | NA
TGCGCCAGCAGCGTTAGCCAGGGGCTTTCCGAGCAGTACTTC | CASSVSQGLSEQYF | TRBJ2-7 | NA | TRBV5-1 | NA
TGCGCCAGCAGCTTCTGGGAATCCTACGAGCAGTACTTC | CASSFWESYEQYF | TRBJ2-7 | NA | TRBV5-1 | NA
TGTGCCACCAGCAGACCGGGACAGGGGCTTAGTCAGCCCCAGCATTTT | CATSRPGQGLSQPQHF | TRBJ1-5 | TRBD1 | TRBV15 | NA
TGTGCCAGCCCTAGCGGGGAAAGAAGCTATGGCTACACCTTC | CASPSGERSYGYTF | TRBJ1-2 | NA | TRBV27 | few
TGCGCCAGCAGCTATCAGGGGGCTTGGAGGCAGTTCTTC | CASSYQGAWRQFF | TRBJ2-1 | TRBD1 | TRBV10-1 | once
TGTGCCAGCAGTTACTCCCAGGGGGCTGGTCAGCCCCAGCATTTT | CASSYSQGAGQPQHF | TRBJ1-5 | TRBD1 | TRBV6-6 | few
TGTGCCAGCAGCTTAATGGGGTCCTCGGGAGAGCAGTTCTTC | CASSLMGSSGEQFF | TRBJ2-1 | NA | TRBV7-3 | NA
TGTGCCAGCAGCTTAGATGTAGATACGCAGTATTTT | CASSLDVDTQYF | TRBJ2-3 | NA | TRBV7-9 | NA
TGCGCCAGCAGCTCTAACTACGAGCAGTACTTC | CASSSNYEQYF | TRBJ2-7 | NA | TRBV5-1 | NA
TGTGCCAGCAGCCCAAACCCGGGACAGCAAGAGACCCAGTACTTC | CASSPNPGQQETQYF | TRBJ2-5 | TRBD1 | TRBV7-6 | NA
TGCGCCAGCAGCCAAGAGCTAACCTCCCGGACGATAAACTATGGCTACACCTTC | CASSQELTSRTINYGYTF | TRBJ1-2 | NA | TRBV4-1 | NA
TGTGCCACCCAATGGGGGGGACCTGGAAACACCATATATTTT | CATQWGGPGNTIYF | TRBJ1-3 | NA | TRBV19 | NA
TGTGCCAGCCGACCTAAGACAGGGCGCACTGAAGCTTTCTTT | CASRPKTGRTEAFF | TRBJ1-1 | TRBD1 | TRBV2 | NA
TGTGCCAGCAGTGGATCACAGGGTCCCGGGGAGCTGTTTTTT | CASSGSQGPGELFF | TRBJ2-2 | NA | TRBV2 | few
TGTGCCAGCAGAAGGGACAGGGAAGACCAGCCCCAGCATTTT | CASRRDREDQPQHF | TRBJ1-5 | TRBD1 | TRBV2 | NA
TGTGCCAGCAGTAATGACAGAAACACTGAAGCTTTCTTT | CASSNDRNTEAFF | TRBJ1-1 | NA | TRBV6-4 | NA
TGCGCCAGCAGCTTGGGAACTGCCTTGGAGCAGTACTTC | CASSLGTALEQYF | TRBJ2-7 | NA | TRBV5-1 | NA
TGTGCCAGTAGTCCAATACTGGGCGGGGGGACCGCCTACAATGAGCAGTTCTTC | CASSPILGGGTAYNEQFF | TRBJ2-1 | TRBD2 | TRBV19 | NA
TGTGCCAGCAGCGGGAACACCGGGGAGCTGTTTTTT | CASSGNTGELFF | TRBJ2-2 | NA | TRBV9 | few
TGTGCCAGCAGGCAGACAGGCCCTGGGGAAGCTTTCTTT | CASRQTGPGEAFF | TRBJ1-1 | NA | TRBV2 | NA
TGTGCCAGCAGCTTGGGAGGGGCGACAGGGTACAATTCACCCCTCCACTTT | CASSLGGATGYNSPLHF | TRBJ1-6 | TRBD1 | TRBV7-9 | NA
TGTGCCAGTAAGGTCCCCACTGCTGTGGGAGGCTATGGCTACACCTTC | CASKVPTAVGGYGYTF | TRBJ1-2 | NA | TRBV19 | NA
TGTGCCAGCAGTGACTCGATCTGGGATACGCAGTATTTT | CASSDSIWDTQYF | TRBJ2-3 | NA | TRBV6-4 | NA
TGCGCCAGCAGTGGATCGGACAGGGGGCGCGCAGATACGCAGTATTTT | CASSGSDRGRADTQYF | TRBJ2-3 | TRBD1 | TRBV10-1 | NA
TGTGCCAGTGGCCGGGGGCCCTACGAGCAGTACTTC | CASGRGPYEQYF | TRBJ2-7 | NA | TRBV9 | NA
TGTGCCAGCAGTCAGACAGGGGGCGCCTTTGGCAATCAGCCCCAGCATTTT | CASSQTGGAFGNQPQHF | TRBJ1-5 | TRBD1 | TRBV27 | NA
TGTGCCACCGACCGTTATGGTACCGGGGAGCTGTTTTTT | CATDRYGTGELFF | TRBJ2-2 | NA | TRBV15 | NA
TGTGCCATCAGTTTCACCGGGGGAGCAAACACTGAAGCTTTCTTT | CAISFTGGANTEAFF | TRBJ1-1 | NA | TRBV10-3 | NA
TGTGCCAGTTCCCGCGTAAAATCCGACGAGCAGTACTTC | CASSRVKSDEQYF | TRBJ2-7 | NA | TRBV2 | NA
TGTGCCAGCAGCTTGGGCTCCCAGGGGGCCCGTCAGCCCCAGCATTTT | CASSLGSQGARQPQHF | TRBJ1-5 | TRBD1 | TRBV5-8 | NA
TGTGCCAGCAGCTTAGATTCCCGGGGGACAGGGGGAGGCTACACCTTC | CASSLDSRGTGGGYTF | TRBJ1-2 | TRBD1 | TRBV7-2 | NA
TGTGCCTGGAGTCGGGACAATCTAAACCAGTACTTC | CAWSRDNLNQYF | TRBJ2-7 | NA | TRBV30 | NA
TGTGCCAGCAGACAAGCCGAGCAGTACTTC | CASRQAEQYF | TRBJ2-7 | NA | TRBV6-5 | NA
TGTGCCTGGAGTGTAAATGAAAAACTGTTTTTT | CAWSVNEKLFF | TRBJ1-4 | NA | TRBV30 | NA
TGTGCCAGCAGCCAAGATCAGCTAGCGGGGGGTGAGCAGTTCTTC | CASSQDQLAGGEQFF | TRBJ2-1 | TRBD2 | TRBV4-2 | NA
TGCGCCAGCAGCTTAGTAGGTCAGGGACCCTACTACGAGCAGTACTTC | CASSLVGQGPYYEQYF | TRBJ2-7 | NA | TRBV5-1 | NA